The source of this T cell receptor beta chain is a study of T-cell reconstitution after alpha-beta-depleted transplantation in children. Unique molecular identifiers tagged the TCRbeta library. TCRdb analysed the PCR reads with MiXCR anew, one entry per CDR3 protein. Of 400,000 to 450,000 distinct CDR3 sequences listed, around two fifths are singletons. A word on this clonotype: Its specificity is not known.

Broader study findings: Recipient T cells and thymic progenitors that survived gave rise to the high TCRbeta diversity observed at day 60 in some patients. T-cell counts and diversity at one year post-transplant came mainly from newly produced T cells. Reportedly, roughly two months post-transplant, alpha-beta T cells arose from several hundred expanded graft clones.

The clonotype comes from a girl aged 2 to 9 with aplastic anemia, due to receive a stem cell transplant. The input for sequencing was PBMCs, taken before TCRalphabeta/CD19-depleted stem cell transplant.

The CDR3 coding sequence is TGCAGTGCTAACCGAGCGGGACTAGCGGGACTAGCCAAAAACATTCAGTACTTC. Amino acid sequence: CSANRAGLAGLAKNIQYF. This chain links TRBV20-1 with TRBJ2-4; 13 nucleotides align to TRBD2. The CDR3 runs to 18 residues. Trimming removed 4 bases from V and 0 bases from J; junction bases left unmatched: 9. Per germline, CDR1 DFQATT and CDR2 SNEGSKA (reference sequence).